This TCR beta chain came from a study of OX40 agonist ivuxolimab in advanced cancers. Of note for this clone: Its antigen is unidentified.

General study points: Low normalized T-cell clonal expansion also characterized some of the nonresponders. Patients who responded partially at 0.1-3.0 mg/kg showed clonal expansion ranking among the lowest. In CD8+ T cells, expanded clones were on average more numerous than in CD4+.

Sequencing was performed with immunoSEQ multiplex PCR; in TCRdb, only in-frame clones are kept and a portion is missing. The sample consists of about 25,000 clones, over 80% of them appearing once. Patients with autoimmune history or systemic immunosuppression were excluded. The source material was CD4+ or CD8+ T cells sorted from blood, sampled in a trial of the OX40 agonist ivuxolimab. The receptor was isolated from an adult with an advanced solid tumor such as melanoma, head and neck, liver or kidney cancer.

The chain's CDR3 is CASSLGLGYTF. In DNA, the CDR3 is TGTGCCAGCAGCCTGGGGTTGGGCTACACCTTC. This sequence joins TRBV5-4 and TRBJ1-2; no definite D call. CDR3 length equals 11 residues. Between the trimmed V and J ends, which lost 4 bases and 8 bases, there was a span of 9 bases. Per the germline V gene, CDR1 is SGHNT and CDR2 is YYREEE (reference sequence).